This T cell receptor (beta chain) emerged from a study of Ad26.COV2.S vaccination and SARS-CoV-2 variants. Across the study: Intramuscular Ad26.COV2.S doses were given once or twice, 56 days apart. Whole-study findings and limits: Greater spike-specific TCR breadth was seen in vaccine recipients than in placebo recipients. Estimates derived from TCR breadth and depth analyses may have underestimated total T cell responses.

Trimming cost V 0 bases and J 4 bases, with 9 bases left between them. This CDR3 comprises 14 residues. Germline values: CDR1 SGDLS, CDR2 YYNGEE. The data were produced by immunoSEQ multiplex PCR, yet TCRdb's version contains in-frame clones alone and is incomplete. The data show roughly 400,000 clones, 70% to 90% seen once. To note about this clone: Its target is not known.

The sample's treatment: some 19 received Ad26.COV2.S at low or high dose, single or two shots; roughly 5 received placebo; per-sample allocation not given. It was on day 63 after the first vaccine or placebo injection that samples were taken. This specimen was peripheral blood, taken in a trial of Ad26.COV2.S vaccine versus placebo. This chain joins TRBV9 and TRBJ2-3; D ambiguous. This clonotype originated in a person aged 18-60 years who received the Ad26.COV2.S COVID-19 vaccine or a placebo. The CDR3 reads CASSVAGRPDTQYF. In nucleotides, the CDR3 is TGTGCCAGCAGCGTAGCCGGAAGGCCAGATACGCAGTATTTT.